The rows below give T cell receptor beta chains drawn from one sample of a study of cytomegalovirus exposure and HLA in healthy donors. Profiling relied on immunoSEQ multiplex PCR, and the TCRdb table lists in-frame clones only, not all of them. Of fewer than 250,000 clones listed, about 83% are singletons. Material: PBMCs. Receptors were obtained from a young man in good health and CMV-seronegative. Both conserved end residues are part of each CDR3. Each record gives: D gene, J gene, V gene, clone size, CDR3 protein, CDR3 DNA. A D gene is named only where the DNA matches it firmly. Size is stated for part of the rows, as once, few or many counts, or as a class when the clone is expanded.

>TRBD2|TRBJ2-4|TRBV2|NA
CASSLAGGLIQYF
TGTGCCAGCAGCCTAGCGGGAGGCCTTATTCAGTACTTC
>TRBD1|TRBJ1-4|TRBV6-1|NA
CASSTGGVNEKLFF
TGTGCCAGCAGCACAGGGGGCGTTAATGAAAAACTGTTTTTT
>TRBD2|TRBJ2-1|TRBV27|NA
CASSLEAGVINEQFF
TGTGCCAGCAGTTTGGAAGCGGGAGTCATAAATGAGCAGTTCTTC
>NA|TRBJ2-2|TRBV19|once
CASSIVQGNTGELFF
TGTGCCAGTAGTATTGTGCAGGGGAACACCGGGGAGCTGTTTTTT
>NA|TRBJ1-1|TRBV2|NA
CASSGGDRTEAFF
TGTGCCAGCAGTGGGGGGGACCGCACTGAAGCTTTCTTT
>NA|TRBJ2-1|TRBV28|NA
CASSRRGEQFF
TGTGCCAGCAGTAGGCGGGGTGAGCAGTTCTTC
>NA|TRBJ2-3|TRBV7-9|NA
CASSPLITTPTITDTQYF
TGTGCCAGCAGTCCCCTCATAACTACCCCGACTATCACAGATACGCAGTATTTT
>NA|TRBJ2-7|TRBV10-3|NA
CAISESFVVSEKYEQYF
TGTGCCATCAGTGAGTCGTTTGTGGTTTCAGAAAAATACGAGCAGTACTTC
>NA|TRBJ1-1|TRBV25-1|NA
CASRAGTNTEAFF
TGTGCCAGCAGGGCGGGTACGAACACTGAAGCTTTCTTT
>TRBD2|TRBJ2-5|TRBV28|NA
CASSLGRLAGETQYF
TGTGCCAGCAGTTTAGGGCGACTAGCGGGAGAGACCCAGTACTTC
>TRBD1|TRBJ2-7|TRBV5-1|few
CASSSPETGTEQYF
TGCGCCAGCAGTTCACCCGAGACAGGGACCGAGCAGTACTTC
>NA|TRBJ2-3|TRBV6-5|once
CASGLQDFTDTQYF
TGTGCCAGCGGACTACAGGATTTCACAGATACGCAGTATTTT
>NA|TRBJ2-3|TRBV30|NA
CAWSRGTGGTDTQYF
TGTGCCTGGAGCCGCGGGACGGGGGGCACAGATACGCAGTATTTT
>NA|TRBJ2-1|TRBV5-4|NA
CASSSRTANEQFF
TGTGCCAGCAGCTCGAGGACAGCCAATGAGCAGTTCTTC
>TRBD1|TRBJ2-7|TRBV5-8|NA
CASTIRGTVYEQYF
TGTGCCAGCACCATAAGGGGGACAGTCTACGAGCAGTACTTC
>NA|TRBJ2-7|TRBV7-9|NA
CASSPKSGEGPSYEQYF
TGTGCCAGCAGCCCTAAGTCAGGGGAAGGACCTTCCTACGAGCAGTACTTC
>TRBD1|TRBJ1-1|TRBV28|NA
CASSTPSRGRGTEAFF
TGTGCCAGCAGTACACCCTCGAGGGGGCGCGGGACTGAAGCTTTCTTT
>NA|TRBJ2-7|TRBV7-2|NA
CASSGFGSGRVYEQYF
TGTGCCAGCAGCGGTTTCGGGTCCGGGCGGGTCTACGAGCAGTACTTC
>NA|TRBJ1-2|TRBV28|NA
CASSFADSYGYTF
TGTGCCAGCAGTTTCGCGGACAGCTATGGCTACACCTTC
>TRBD1|TRBJ2-7|TRBV28|NA
CASSEAGTGGYEQYF
TGTGCCAGCAGCGAAGCCGGGACAGGGGGTTACGAGCAGTACTTC
>NA|TRBJ2-1|TRBV7-9|NA
CASSPGWELVQGEQFF
TGTGCCAGCAGCCCGGGGTGGGAACTAGTTCAAGGTGAGCAGTTCTTC
>TRBD1|TRBJ2-1|TRBV4-3|NA
CASSQGQGAFNEQFF
TGCGCCAGCAGCCAAGGACAGGGGGCGTTCAATGAGCAGTTCTTC
>TRBD2|TRBJ2-5|TRBV9|once
CASSVGSGQETQYF
TGTGCCAGCAGCGTAGGTAGCGGGCAAGAGACCCAGTACTTC
>TRBD1|TRBJ2-7|TRBV18|few
CASSPGQNEQYF
TGTGCCAGCTCACCGGGACAGAACGAGCAGTACTTC
>TRBD1|TRBJ1-2|TRBV6-5|NA
CASTRDRGRFNGYTF
TGTGCCAGCACTCGGGACAGGGGGCGCTTTAATGGCTACACCTTC
>TRBD1|TRBJ1-2|TRBV9|NA
CASSVGTAKDYGYTF
TGTGCCAGCAGCGTGGGGACAGCGAAGGACTATGGCTACACCTTC
>TRBD2|TRBJ2-7|TRBV5-1|NA
CASSPPPGTRLSYEQYF
TGCGCCAGCAGCCCGCCCCCCGGGACTAGACTTTCCTACGAGCAGTACTTC
>TRBD2|TRBJ2-5|TRBV19|NA
CASMERGVPQETQYF
TGTGCCAGTATGGAGCGGGGGGTACCCCAAGAGACCCAGTACTTC
>TRBD1|TRBJ2-2|TRBV19|NA
CASRGVGTGSSGELFF
TGTGCCAGTAGAGGGGTGGGGACAGGGTCTTCCGGGGAGCTGTTTTTT
>NA|TRBJ1-1|TRBV7-9|NA
CASSSPVLGTEAFF
TGTGCCAGCAGCTCCCCAGTACTAGGCACTGAAGCTTTCTTT
>TRBD2|TRBJ2-3|TRBV15|NA
CATSRGVAGGLTDTQYF
TGTGCCACCAGCAGAGGTGTAGCGGGGGGATTAACAGATACGCAGTATTTT
>TRBD2|TRBJ2-1|TRBV10-3|NA
CAISGTSGAQADEQFF
TGTGCCATCAGTGGGACTAGCGGGGCCCAGGCGGATGAGCAGTTCTTC
>NA|TRBJ1-3|TRBV6-5|few
CASSLGVAAGNTIYF
TGTGCCAGCAGTTTAGGGGTAGCGGCTGGAAACACCATATATTTT
>NA|TRBJ2-1|TRBV7-2|NA
CASSLNYDNEQFF
TGTGCCAGCAGCTTAAACTACGACAATGAGCAGTTCTTC
>TRBD1|TRBJ2-2|TRBV19|NA
CASRTGTGVTGELFF
TGTGCCAGTAGGACGGGGACAGGGGTCACCGGGGAGCTGTTTTTT
>NA|TRBJ1-5|TRBV10-2|NA
CASSESGGNQPQHF
TGCGCCAGCAGTGAGTCGGGCGGGAATCAGCCCCAGCATTTT
>NA|TRBJ1-5|TRBV6-6|NA
CASSYQDRGVPQHF
TGTGCCAGCAGTTACCAGGACAGAGGCGTGCCCCAGCATTTT
>TRBD1|TRBJ1-1|TRBV28|NA
CASTRQGANTEAFF
TGTGCCAGCACCAGACAGGGGGCGAACACTGAAGCTTTCTTT
>TRBD1|TRBJ1-5|TRBV30|few
CARNNRGNDGQPQHF
TGTGCCCGGAATAACAGGGGGAATGATGGGCAGCCCCAGCATTTT
>TRBD1|TRBJ2-7|TRBV2|once
CASSLGQGAFYEQYF
TGTGCCAGCAGCCTCGGACAGGGGGCCTTCTACGAGCAGTACTTC
>TRBD2|TRBJ2-7|TRBV15|once
CATSEGSGAYEQYF
TGTGCCACCAGCGAGGGAAGCGGGGCTTACGAGCAGTACTTC